Listed here are 14 T cell receptor beta chains from one sample, sequenced in a study of control samples from healthy donors and cancer patients. Clones were sequenced by immunoSEQ multiplex PCR, and TCRdb holds only the in-frame ones, with some missing. The profile shows tens of thousands of clones, 70% to 90% of them singletons. The sequenced sample was PBMCs. Receptors were obtained from a woman between 55 and 75 years old with head and neck cancer.

This chain joins TRBV14 and TRBJ1-6, with 10 bases matching TRBD1. The CDR3 loop spans 20 amino acids. Germline CDR1 and CDR2: SGHDN and FVKESK. The V segment lost 2 bases and the J segment 8 bases; nucleotides outside the gene matches: 18. The CDR3 is CASSQSSRWTGGFLDSPLHF. DNA of the CDR3: TGTGCCAGCAGCCAATCCAGCAGGTGGACAGGGGGATTTCTGGATTCACCCCTCCACTTT.

V usage is TRBV28 and J usage is TRBJ2-3; TRBD1 aligns across 8 bases. V lost 5 bases and J lost 5; bases outside the gene matches: 6. This CDR3 spans 14 amino acids. The germline V gene encodes CDR1 MDHEN and CDR2 SYDVKM. The CDR3 nucleotides read TGTGCCAGCAGTCGGACAGGGCGGCAAGATACGCAGTATTTT. Its translation is CASSRTGRQDTQYF.

This clone was detected a few times. The CDR3 is CAWSPGQTGNTIYF. The CDR3 coding sequence is TGTGCCTGGAGTCCGGGACAAACTGGAAACACCATATATTTT. The chain has TRBV30 and TRBJ1-3, with D tentatively TRBD1 (6 bases). Germline V gene data show CDR1 as GTSNPN and CDR2 as SVGIG (reference sequence). Trimming took off 2 bases at V and 2 bases at J, with 10 bases between the two ends. This CDR3 has 14 residues. The full variable domain, with the rest looked up from reference TRBV30 and TRBJ1-3, is SQTIHQWPATLVQPVGSPLSLECTVEGTSNPNLYWYRQAAGRGLQLLFYSVGIGQISSEVPQNLSASRPQDRQFILSSKKLLLSDSGFYLCAWSPGQTGNTIYFGEGSWLTVV.

The chain has TRBV7-2 and TRBJ1-3, with 9 bases matching TRBD1. The CDR3 has 15 amino acids. V lost 1 base to trimming and J lost 4 bases; unmatched junction nucleotides: 2. Per the germline V gene, CDR1 is SGHTA and CDR2 is FQGNSA. Here the CDR3 DNA reads TGTGCCAGCAGCTTAGTGGGGACAGGGGGAAACACCATATATTTT. It specifies CASSLVGTGGNTIYF.

The chain employs TRBV7-6 and TRBJ2-6; tentative D call: TRBD1 (6 bases). Trimming took off 2 bases at V and 4 bases at J, with 15 bases between the two ends. CDR3 size: 17 residues. Germline-derived CDR1 and CDR2 are SGHVS and FNYEAQ. This CDR3 is CASSLTSGVYGANVLTF. CDR3 sequence (DNA): TGTGCCAGCAGCTTAACCTCAGGGGTTTACGGGGCCAACGTCCTGACTTTC.

The chain recombines TRBV5-4 with TRBJ2-5; D possibly corresponds to TRBD1 (5 bases). The CDR3 sequence is 13 residues long. Per the germline V gene, CDR1 is SGHNT and CDR2 is YYREEE (reference sequence). V was cut by 4 bases and J by 2 bases, with 9 bases left in between. For the CDR3, the DNA is TGTGCCAGCAGCCCAACAGGACAAGAGACCCAGTACTTC. Residues: CASSPTGQETQYF.

V is TRBV7-2 and J is TRBJ2-2; TRBD2 matches 9 bases. Germline V gene sequence: CDR1 SGHTA, CDR2 FQGNSA. With 2 bases clipped from V and 4 bases from J, the junction kept 8 bases outside the gene matches. This CDR3 region has 17 residues. The CDR3 bases are TGTGCCAGCAGCTTAAGCAGGGTAGCGGGGGTCACCGGGGAGCTGTTTTTT. It codes for CASSLSRVAGVTGELFF. Full variable domain (remainder filled in from reference TRBV7-2 and TRBJ2-2): GAGVSQSPSNKVTEKGKDVELRCDPISGHTALYWYRQSLGQGLEFLIYFQGNSAPDKSGLPSDRFSAERTGGSVSTLTIQRTQQEDSAVYLCASSLSRVAGVTGELFFGEGSRLTVL.

The rearrangement joins TRBV10-1 to TRBJ2-7, with 12 nucleotides matching TRBD2. Per the germline V gene, CDR1 is WNHNN and CDR2 is SYGVQD (reference sequence). Germline trimming cut 3 bases from V and 2 bases from J; bases unmatched to any gene: 2. CDR3 length equals 15 residues. In DNA, the CDR3 is TGCGCCAGCAGTGATGGACTAGCGGGACCCTACGAGCAGTACTTC. The encoded protein is CASSDGLAGPYEQYF.

This clone was recorded once. This rearrangement joins TRBV18 to TRBJ2-6, with a tentative D call TRBD1 (6 bases). Trimming stripped 3 bases from V and 2 bases from J, with 11 bases between. Germline values: CDR1 KGHSH, CDR2 LQKENI. The CDR3 runs 16 residues. CDR3 residues: CASSPYRDPGANVLTF. DNA of the CDR3: TGTGCCAGCTCACCCTACAGGGACCCTGGGGCCAACGTCCTGACTTTC.

The V call is TRBV3-1 (or the pseudogene TRBV3-2), the J call TRBJ2-2, with D perhaps matching TRBD1 (6 bases). Germline V gives CDR1 LGHDT, CDR2 YNNKEL (reference sequence). CDR3 length: 18 residues. V was cut by 0 bases and J by 4 bases, with 18 bases left in between. DNA of the CDR3: TGTGCCAGCAGCCAAGATTTCACAGGGAACGCAGGCACCGGGGAGCTGTTTTTT. Its protein product is CASSQDFTGNAGTGELFF.

The rearrangement links TRBV2 to TRBJ1-1; D is ambiguous. Germline V gene data show CDR1 as SNHLY and CDR2 as FYNNEI. The germline V and J ends were trimmed by 10 bases and 6 bases, with 15 bases remaining between them. This CDR3 is built from 12 residues. CDR3 DNA: TGTGCCACCTACCTTGCGAATGCTGAAGCTTTCTTT. Protein product: CATYLANAEAFF.

This chain connects TRBV5-8 to TRBJ2-7; D possibly matches TRBD1 or TRBD2 (6 bases each). Germline lookup yields CDR1 SGHTS and CDR2 YDEGEE. The germline V and J ends were trimmed by 0 bases and 3 bases, with 16 bases remaining between them. This CDR3 spans 16 amino acids. The CDR3 loop is CASSLEWGALNYEQYF. The DNA of the CDR3 is TGTGCCAGCAGCTTGGAGTGGGGGGCGCTGAACTACGAGCAGTACTTC.

This rearrangement joins TRBV7-2 to TRBJ1-6, with TRBD1 as a possible D gene (5 bases). Trimming shortened V by 5 bases and J by 6 bases, and 11 bases separated the two germline ends. The CDR3 has 14 amino acids. CDR1 is SGHTA and CDR2 is FQGNSA in the germline V gene. The CDR3 DNA reads as TGTGCCAGCAGCCAACGACAGTCTAATTCACCCCTCCACTTT. Translated, it gives CASSQRQSNSPLHF.

This clone showed up just a few times. Here the CDR3 reads CASSMGQGNTGELFF. The DNA for the CDR3 is TGCGCCAGCAGCATGGGACAGGGGAACACCGGGGAGCTGTTTTTT. The genes are TRBV5-1 and TRBJ2-2; 9 bases are a match to TRBD1. V was pared by 4 bases and J by 1 base, with 2 bases of the junction left unmatched. The germline V gene encodes CDR1 SGHRS and CDR2 YFSETQ. This CDR3 spans 15 amino acids.